The 5 T cell receptor beta chains given below trace back to one sample, sequenced in a study of OX40 agonist ivuxolimab in advanced cancers. Libraries were prepared by immunoSEQ multiplex PCR; TCRdb keeps only in-frame clonotypes and omits some of them. This table has roughly 77,000 clones, over 85% appearing once. The sample here was CD4+ or CD8+ T cells sorted from blood, taken in a trial of the OX40 agonist ivuxolimab. Source of these receptors: an adult with an advanced solid tumor such as melanoma, head and neck, liver or kidney cancer.

This chain joins TRBV18 and TRBJ1-5; 7 bases agree with TRBD1. CDR3 length equals 13 residues. The germline CDR1 and CDR2 sequences are KGHSH and LQKENI. The ends lost 3 bases at V and 10 bases at J; junction bases unmatched: 6. CDR3: CASSPGQVAPQHF. DNA for the CDR3: TGTGCCAGCTCACCCGGACAGGTCGCTCCCCAGCATTTT.

The sample holds one count of this clone. The V and J genes are TRBV6-5 and TRBJ1-1; TRBD1 matches 9 bases. The J segment lost 1 base and the V segment lost 4 bases, leaving 4 bases of the junction unmatched. This CDR3 is built from 15 residues. Germline V gene lookup returns CDR1 MNHEY and CDR2 SVGAGI. CDR3 loop: CASSSDRGGNTEAFF. The CDR3 nucleotides are TGTGCCAGCAGTTCGGACAGGGGAGGGAACACTGAAGCTTTCTTT.

The rearrangement joins TRBV11-2 to TRBJ1-1, with TRBD1 matching 9 bases. The germline gives CDR1 SGHAT, CDR2 FQNNGV. The CDR3 has 13 residues. The J segment lost 8 bases and the V segment lost 2 bases, leaving 3 bases of the junction unmatched. In nucleotides, the CDR3 is TGTGCCAGCAGCTTAAATACAGGGGGCGAAGCTTTCTTT. Residues: CASSLNTGGEAFF.

The chain employs TRBV7-3 and TRBJ2-1; D assignment may be TRBD1 or TRBD2 (5 bases each). This CDR3 is 13 amino acids long. Germline V CDR1 and CDR2: SGHTA, FQGTGA. Trimming took off 5 bases at V and 8 bases at J, with 13 bases between the two ends. The CDR3 bases are TGTGCCAGCAGCAACCAGGGAGCGGATGAGCAGTTCTTC. The encoded protein is CASSNQGADEQFF.

This clone was recorded only once. In the same sample, other DNA sequences code for this CDR3. The chain joins TRBV11-2 to TRBJ1-5, with TRBD1 identical over 9 bases. The CDR3 extends over 15 amino acids. The germline CDR1 and CDR2 sequences are SGHAT and FQNNGV. Trimming removed 6 bases from V and 6 bases from J; junction bases left unmatched: 9. This CDR3 reads CASSRDREKSQPQHF. Here the CDR3 DNA reads TGTGCCAGCAGTAGGGACAGGGAAAAGTCTCAGCCCCAGCATTTT.